One sample yielded the 18 T cell receptor beta chains listed below, sequenced in a study of regulatory T cells in long-lasting Graves disease (dated by TCRdb to the early 2020s). Explained via the paper, the time point label denotes: newly diagnosed GD, antithyroid drugs for less than 3 months. For both TCR sequencing and RNA sequencing, RNA was extracted from PBMCs using TRIzol. The method was multiplex PCR. The sample was run on an Illumina HiSeq 4000. CDR3 regions were amplified by Arm-PCR with iRepertoire HTBI primers to construct TCR beta libraries. The public reads were reprocessed in TCRdb via fastp at Q25 and MiXCR, keeping in-frame beta chains. One record per CDR3 amino acid sequence lists the most common genes and DNA. Present in this sample are 450,000 to 600,000 distinct CDR3 sequences, around an eighth of which were seen just once. The top ten clones comprise roughly a tenth of the sample.

These data were also filed under a second study, of T cells in Graves' hyperthyroidism and ophthalmopathy.

This material consisted of peripheral blood mononuclear cells (PBMCs), taken at new diagnosis, from a patient treated with antithyroid drugs. These receptors all stem from a young man with Graves disease. Donor details come from another sample of the same person, matched by shared clones.

This clonotype was found many times. This chain links TRBV12-3 or TRBV12-4 with TRBJ2-7; the match to TRBD2 covers 7 bases. This CDR3 region has 15 residues. Losses at the gene ends were 5 bases for V and 6 bases for J; bases not matched to a gene: 13. The DNA for the CDR3 is TGTGCCAGCAGTCCGGGGGAGGGGAGGTCAGCCGAGCAGTACTTC. This encodes CASSPGEGRSAEQYF.

This clonotype was found a few times. The genes are TRBV20-1 and TRBJ2-7; TRBD2 aligns across 8 bases. The J segment lost 6 bases and the V segment lost 7 bases, leaving 17 bases of the junction unmatched. Germline-derived CDR1 and CDR2 are DFQATT and SNEGSKA (reference sequence). The CDR3 extends over 15 amino acids. The CDR3 is CSVPGLGMVPSEQYF. The CDR3 coding sequence is TGCAGTGTACCGGGACTAGGAATGGTACCGTCCGAGCAGTACTTC.

This clonotype was recorded at least ten times. The chain carries TRBV12-3 or TRBV12-4 and TRBJ1-5; a possible D gene is TRBD1 (6 bases). V lost 4 bases and J lost 2, with 12 bases in between. The CDR3 sequence is 15 residues long. In DNA, the CDR3 is TGTGCCAGCAGTTCGGGGGGCGCCGGCAATCAGCCCCAGCATTTT. Amino acid sequence: CASSSGGAGNQPQHF.

This clonotype was counted a single time. CDR3 in amino acids: CAWSGRTSGANVLTF. In DNA, the CDR3 is TGTGCCTGGAGTGGCCGTACGTCTGGGGCCAACGTCCTGACTTTC. This chain uses TRBV30 with TRBJ2-6; D not certain. The ends were cut back, 1 base at V and 1 base at J, with 8 bases in the middle. Germline values: CDR1 GTSNPN, CDR2 SVGIG (reference sequence). The CDR3 runs 15 residues.

In this sample, this clonotype turned up many times. The chain recombines TRBV6-1 with TRBJ1-5, with D hard to call. Trimming cost V 2 bases and J 3 bases, with 5 bases left between them. CDR1 MNHNS and CDR2 SASEGT come from the germline V gene. The CDR3 is 13 amino acids. The CDR3: CASSEWANQPQHF. The DNA of the CDR3 is TGTGCCAGCAGTGAATGGGCCAATCAGCCCCAGCATTTT.

This clonotype was counted between two and nine times. The chain links TRBV29-1 to TRBJ1-2; 7 bases fit TRBD1. Losses at the gene ends were 6 bases for V and 6 bases for J; bases not matched to a gene: 7. CDR3 length: 12 amino acids. Germline CDR1 and CDR2: SQVTM and ANQGSEA. The CDR3 region is CSVEQGRNGYTF. The CDR3 DNA sequence: TGCAGCGTCGAACAGGGGAGGAATGGCTACACCTTC. Filled out from reference TRBV29-1 and TRBJ1-2, the complete variable domain reads SAVISQKPSRDICQRGTSLTIQCQVDSQVTMMFWYRQQPGQSLTLIATANQGSEATYESGFVIDKFPISRPNLTFSTLTVSNMSPEDSSIYLCSVEQGRNGYTFGSGTRLTVV.

The gene calls are TRBV5-1 and TRBJ1-1; TRBD1 might be the D (5 bases). The CDR3 totals 14 residues. Trimming shortened V by 1 base and J by 4 bases, and 11 bases separated the two germline ends. Germline V gene data show CDR1 as SGHRS and CDR2 as YFSETQ. CDR3 sequence reads: CASSLSGLVTEAFF. The CDR3, as DNA: TGCGCCAGCAGCTTGTCAGGGCTTGTCACTGAAGCTTTCTTT.

The chain carries TRBV24-1 and TRBJ2-1, with D perhaps matching TRBD2 (5 bases). V lost 4 bases, J lost 15 bases, and 21 bases lay in between. Germline CDR1 is KGHDR and CDR2 is SFDVKD. The CDR3 is 14 amino acids. The CDR3, as DNA: TGTGCCACCAGTGACCCCGGGATAGTGGAGGTGCGGTTCTTC. Translated, it gives CATSDPGIVEVRFF.

The DNA for the CDR3 is TGTGCCAGTAGTATAGGCTGGGGACAGGGACTCACAGATACGCAGTATTTT. It codes for CASSIGWGQGLTDTQYF. This chain links TRBV19 with TRBJ2-3, with 9 nucleotides matching TRBD1. V lost 1 base, J lost 2 bases, and 7 bases stayed unmatched. The CDR3 consists of 17 residues. Germline V gene lookup returns CDR1 LNHDA and CDR2 SQIVND (reference sequence). Complete variable domain (other parts from reference TRBV19 and TRBJ2-3): DGGITQSPKYLFRKEGQNVTLSCEQNLNHDAMYWYRQDPGQGLRLIYYSQIVNDFQKGDIAEGYSVSREKKESFPLTVTSAQKNPTAFYLCASSIGWGQGLTDTQYFGPGTRLTVL.

This chain connects TRBV27 to TRBJ1-2; D unclear. The germline V gene has CDR1 MNHEY and CDR2 SMNVEV (reference sequence). The length of the CDR3 is 16 residues. Trimming took 3 bases from V and 0 from J, leaving 14 bases between them. The CDR3 DNA sequence: TGTGCCAGCAGTTTCTTAAGCACAGAGTCTAACTATGGCTACACCTTC. The encoded protein is CASSFLSTESNYGYTF.

The chain joins TRBV12-3 or TRBV12-4 to TRBJ2-1, with 8 positions matching TRBD2. Trimming removed 5 bases from V and 2 bases from J; junction bases left unmatched: 8. The CDR3 has 16 amino acids. The CDR3 DNA follows: TGTGCCAGCAGTCCCTTTAGCGGGACTCCCTACAATGAGCAGTTCTTC. This gives the protein CASSPFSGTPYNEQFF.

This clonotype was counted only a few times. The chain links TRBV29-1 to TRBJ1-2; D unclear. V was trimmed by 1 base and J by 1 base, leaving 7 bases between them. Germline CDR1 SQVTM, CDR2 ANQGSEA. The CDR3 spans 13 residues. The CDR3, as DNA: TGCAGCGTTGAAGGGCAGAGTAACTATGGCTACACCTTC. This translates into CSVEGQSNYGYTF.

Ten or more counts support this clonotype. The rearrangement uses TRBV7-8 and TRBJ1-5; D perhaps matches TRBD1 (6 bases). Looked up from germline, CDR1 is SGHVS and CDR2 is FQNEAQ. Trimming cost V 5 bases and J 2 bases, with 13 bases left between them. This CDR3 contains 15 residues. The CDR3 DNA reads as TGTGCCAGCAGCCCTGTGGCAGGGGGCAATCAGCCCCAGCATTTT. Translating gives CASSPVAGGNQPQHF.

Only a few counts were recorded for this clonotype. CDR3 DNA: TGTGCCAGCAGCTTACAACCCACAGGGTTTTCCGGCAACACCATATATTTT. As protein: CASSLQPTGFSGNTIYF. The V and J genes are TRBV7-9 and TRBJ1-3; perhaps TRBD1 as D (6 bases). CDR3 length equals 17 residues. Germline CDR1 and CDR2: SEHNR and FQNEAQ (reference sequence). V was pared by 2 bases and J by 7 bases, with 21 bases between.

The chain joins TRBV2 to TRBJ2-5; D is perhaps TRBD2 (5 bases). CDR1 is SNHLY, CDR2 FYNNEI, per germline. This CDR3 region has 12 residues. V lost 7 bases and J 5 bases, leaving 11 bases between the germline ends. CDR3 DNA sequence: TGTGCCAGCAAGGGCACGGGGGAGACCCAGTACTTC. Encoded protein: CASKGTGETQYF.

This clonotype has ten or more counts. V gene TRBV24-1 combines with J gene TRBJ1-5, with D perhaps matching TRBD1 (6 bases). Trimming removed 7 bases from V and 0 bases from J, with 9 bases in between. Germline assignment: CDR1 KGHDR and CDR2 SFDVKD. This CDR3 is built from 14 residues. The CDR3 DNA follows: TGTGCCACCAGCGGACAGAATAGCAATCAGCCCCAGCATTTT. It specifies CATSGQNSNQPQHF.

A remark on this clonotype: A far larger clone is a single base away, which makes a read error likely. The rearrangement joins TRBV27 to TRBJ2-7; no definite D call. The ends were cut back, 5 bases at V and 5 bases at J, with 13 bases in the middle. The germline gives CDR1 MNHEY, CDR2 SMNVEV (reference sequence). This CDR3 has 13 residues. The CDR3: CASSDEGFDEQYF. Written as DNA, the CDR3 is TGTGCCAGCAGTGATGAAGGGTTCGACGAGCAGTACTTC.

This clonotype was found a few times. The rearrangement joins TRBV27 to TRBJ2-2, with TRBD2 matching 14 bases. With V trimmed by 6 bases and J by 3 bases, 6 bases remained unmatched. The CDR3 has 17 amino acids. Looked up from germline, CDR1 is MNHEY and CDR2 is SMNVEV (reference sequence). CDR3 coding DNA: TGTGCCAGCAGGGGGACTAGCGGGGGTCCCTACACCGGGGAGCTGTTTTTT. It encodes CASRGTSGGPYTGELFF.